This T cell receptor (beta chain) came from a study of blood T cells in healthy people across ages. Regarding the study as a whole: Nothing was known about donor CMV status, and this possibly confounded expanded clonotype changes.

Using a J-beta primer mix together with a sample-barcoded 5' primer, a second PCR was run for roughly 7 to 12 cycles. The template-switch adaptor, which had 12 random nucleotides, put a tag on each cDNA molecule. Via MiXCR, TCRdb re-called the 5' RACE reads, giving one row per CDR3 protein. Seen here are about 680,000 distinct CDR3 sequences, 45% to 50% observed once, and the top ten hold roughly a third. Germline CDR1 is MNHEY and CDR2 is SMNVEV (reference sequence). V lost 3 bases to trimming and J lost 4 bases, with 13 bases between them. CDR3 size: 14 residues. This clonotype was detected only a few times. What it recognizes is unknown.

The sample comprised blood. This receptor was identified in a woman aged 60-70 years in good health. The V and J genes are TRBV27 and TRBJ2-7; no definite D call. The CDR3 DNA is TGTGCCAGCAGTTTTGGGCAATCCCTGTACGAGCAGTACTTC. It yields the protein CASSFGQSLYEQYF.